This is a list of T cell receptor beta chains from one sample in a study of blood T cell repertoires in COVID-19. Assay: immunoSEQ multiplex PCR; the TCRdb copy retains only in-frame clones and omits some. The sample holds about 60,000 clones; approximately 80% are singletons and the top ten take less than 7%. Specimen: peripheral blood. All receptors derive from a woman in her seventies with acute or convalescent COVID-19. The CDR3 runs from the conserved cysteine through the conserved F or W. Each record gives: J gene, CDR3 length, V gene, D gene, clone size, CDR3 DNA, CDR3 protein. A D gene is named only where the DNA matches it firmly. Rows give clone size only sometimes, using once, few, many, or a class for an expanded clone.

TRBJ1-3	15	TRBV27	TRBD1	.	TGTGCCAGCAGTTTAAACAGGGGGCCTGGAAACACCATATATTTT	CASSLNRGPGNTIYF
TRBJ1-6	15	TRBV6-5	.	.	TGTGCCAGCAGCAGAGCTTCCGGGAATAATTCACCCCTCCACTTT	CASSRASGNNSPLHF
TRBJ2-5	14	TRBV3-1/TRBV3-2	.	.	TGTGCCAGCAGCCAACTAGGGACTGAAGAGACCCAGTACTTC	CASSQLGTEETQYF
TRBJ1-1	14	TRBV3-1/TRBV3-2	TRBD1	.	TGTGCCAGCAGCCAGGGGACAGCGAACACTGAAGCTTTCTTT	CASSQGTANTEAFF
TRBJ2-1	17	TRBV4-2	TRBD2	.	TGTGCCAGCAGCCCCACCTCTAGCGGGGGCAACTACAATGAGCAGTTCTTC	CASSPTSSGGNYNEQFF
TRBJ2-6	20	TRBV18	TRBD2	.	TGTGCCAGCTCACCAGAAACACTAGCGGGGACCTACTCTGGGGCCAACGTCCTGACTTTC	CASSPETLAGTYSGANVLTF
TRBJ1-2	14	TRBV5-4	.	.	TGTGCCAGCAGCTTGTCAGGCCCGGGACTTGGCTACACCTTC	CASSLSGPGLGYTF
TRBJ2-5	14	TRBV6-2/TRBV6-3	TRBD2	.	TGTGCCAGCAGTAGAGGACTAGCGGGGCAGACCCAGTACTTC	CASSRGLAGQTQYF
TRBJ2-7	11	TRBV7-2	.	.	TGTGCCAGCAGCTGGGGCGCTGAGCAGTACTTC	CASSWGAEQYF
TRBJ2-7	15	TRBV5-1	TRBD1	few	TGCGCCAGCAGCTTGATAGGGACAGGGATCTACGAGCAGTACTTC	CASSLIGTGIYEQYF
TRBJ1-1	14	TRBV15	.	.	TGTGCCACCAGCAGAGATCAACGGGACACTGAAGCTTTCTTT	CATSRDQRDTEAFF
TRBJ1-1	13	TRBV29-1	TRBD1	.	TGCAGCGCCACCACCGGGACAGGGGGCGAAGCTTTCTTT	CSATTGTGGEAFF
TRBJ2-1	15	TRBV9	TRBD2	.	TGTGCCAGCAGCCGGACTAGCGGGGGCCCCAATGAGCAGTTCTTC	CASSRTSGGPNEQFF
TRBJ2-7	13	TRBV18	TRBD1	.	TGTGCCAGCGCCTGGGACAGCCCTTACGAGCAGTACTTC	CASAWDSPYEQYF
TRBJ1-4	14	TRBV2	.	.	TGTGCCAGCAGGGCCGGGGAGGGGAATGAAAAACTGTTTTTT	CASRAGEGNEKLFF
TRBJ2-1	15	TRBV12-2	.	.	TGTGCAAGTCGCCCGGGGGGAGTAGGCTACAATGAGCAGTTCTTC	CASRPGGVGYNEQFF
TRBJ2-5	14	TRBV5-1	TRBD1	.	TGCGCCAGCACCGGACAGGGGGCGCGAGGGACCCAGTACTTC	CASTGQGARGTQYF
TRBJ1-2	16	TRBV5-1	.	.	TGCGCCAGCAGCCCCGGGATAGTGTCGGCTAACTATGGCTACACCTTC	CASSPGIVSANYGYTF
TRBJ1-1	12	TRBV29-1	.	.	TGCAGCTCAAAAGAGGGGAACACTGAAGCTTTCTTT	CSSKEGNTEAFF
TRBJ2-1	15	TRBV4-2	TRBD1	.	TGTGCCAGCAGCCAGTTAGGGACAGGGGCCACTGAGCAGTTCTTC	CASSQLGTGATEQFF
TRBJ2-4	12	TRBV10-3	.	few	TGTGCCATCAGTGACAGCGGAAACATTCAGTACTTC	CAISDSGNIQYF
TRBJ1-2	14	TRBV19	.	.	TGTGCCAGTAGTAAGACAGGAGTGGTGTCGGGCTACACCTTC	CASSKTGVVSGYTF
TRBJ1-2	15	TRBV7-2	TRBD1	.	TGTGCCAGCAGCGAAACAATGGACAGGGCCTATGGCTACACCTTC	CASSETMDRAYGYTF
TRBJ2-1	14	TRBV11-3	.	.	TGTGCCAGCAGCCCCGGCGGTTCCTACAATGAGCAGTTCTTC	CASSPGGSYNEQFF
TRBJ2-5	17	TRBV27	TRBD2	.	TGTGCCAGCAGTTTTGGGCGACTAGCGGGAGGGAAGGAGACCCAGTACTTC	CASSFGRLAGGKETQYF
TRBJ1-1	14	TRBV21-1	.	once	TGTGCCAGATCGACAGGGAATCTGAACACTGAAGCTTTCTTT	CARSTGNLNTEAFF
TRBJ1-2	15	TRBV5-5	.	.	TGTGCCAGCAGCTTGGCCAACCGGTTCGTTGGTGGCTACACCTTC	CASSLANRFVGGYTF
TRBJ1-6	16	TRBV3-1/TRBV3-2	TRBD1	.	TGTGCCAGCAGCCAAGATTTCAGGGACAGGGGGCACACCCTCCACTTT	CASSQDFRDRGHTLHF
TRBJ1-4	15	TRBV5-1	TRBD1	once	TGCGCCAGCAGCCGTCGTACAGGGGGGAATGAAAAACTGTTTTTT	CASSRRTGGNEKLFF
TRBJ1-4	17	TRBV7-2	TRBD1	.	TGTGCCAGCAGCAAGGGCACAGGGGGCGCAGCTAATGAAAAACTGTTTTTT	CASSKGTGGAANEKLFF
TRBJ2-7	16	TRBV7-6	TRBD2	many	TGTGCCAGCAGCCCAATTTTTAGCGGGGGGGCCAACGAGCAGTACTTC	CASSPIFSGGANEQYF
TRBJ1-6	14	TRBV30	.	.	TGTGCCTGGAGTTCTGGGGCCAAGGGTTCACCCCTCCACTTT	CAWSSGAKGSPLHF
TRBJ1-1	15	TRBV6-5	.	.	TGTGCCAGCAGTCCCTCCCAAAACAGGGTTCGGAGAGCTTTCTTT	CASSPSQNRVRRAFF
TRBJ2-7	12	TRBV5-1	.	few	TGCGCCAGCAGCCCGGCAGGGAACGAGCAGTACTTC	CASSPAGNEQYF
TRBJ2-3	13	TRBV10-1	.	.	TGCGCCAGCAGTGGGACTAGCACAGATACGCAGTATTTT	CASSGTSTDTQYF
TRBJ2-7	16	TRBV6-4	TRBD2	.	TGTGCCAGCAGCCCTGGGACTAGCGGGATATCCTACGAGCAGTACTTC	CASSPGTSGISYEQYF
TRBJ1-2	15	TRBV6-5	TRBD1	.	TGTGCCAGCAGTTACTCGCAGGGGGCTAAAGATGGCTACACCTTC	CASSYSQGAKDGYTF
TRBJ2-3	14	TRBV10-3	.	once	TGTGCCATCAGTGAGGATCCTAGCCCAGATACGCAGTATTTT	CAISEDPSPDTQYF
TRBJ1-1	14	TRBV4-1	.	.	TGCGCCAGCAGAGGCCCCTTGCGCGGCACTGAAGCTTTCTTT	CASRGPLRGTEAFF
TRBJ1-5	17	TRBV3-1/TRBV3-2	.	few	TGTGCCAGCAGCCAAGGAGCAGGGGACCCTAGCAATCAGCCCCAGCATTTT	CASSQGAGDPSNQPQHF
TRBJ1-6	17	TRBV6-1	.	.	TGTGCCAGCAGTGAAGCGCAGGGCAGGTCCTATAATTCACCCCTCCACTTT	CASSEAQGRSYNSPLHF
TRBJ2-5	18	TRBV7-2	TRBD2	few	TGTGCCAGCAGCCAAGGACTAGCGGGGGGGAAAAAAGTGCAGACCCAGTACTTC	CASSQGLAGGKKVQTQYF
TRBJ2-3	15	TRBV5-1	.	.	TGCGCCAGCAGCTTGATGGTCGGAGATTCAGATACGCAGTATTTT	CASSLMVGDSDTQYF
TRBJ1-1	12	TRBV7-8	.	.	TGTGCCAGCAGCCGAACCCAGGGGGAAGCTTTCTTT	CASSRTQGEAFF
TRBJ2-7	13	TRBV3-1/TRBV3-2	.	.	TGTGCCAGCAGCCAAGATTTCAGGGGCGAGCAGTACTTC	CASSQDFRGEQYF
TRBJ2-1	15	TRBV6-5	TRBD2	.	TGTGCCAGCAATTTAATCGGGGGGGCGGACAATGAGCAGTTCTTC	CASNLIGGADNEQFF
TRBJ2-7	14	TRBV11-3	.	.	TGTGCCAGCAGCTTAGGGGGAGGTTCCTACGAGCAGTACTTC	CASSLGGGSYEQYF
TRBJ1-1	13	TRBV27	TRBD1	.	TGTGCCAGCAGTGCTCGACAGGGGGAGAGAGCTTTCTTT	CASSARQGERAFF
TRBJ2-7	13	TRBV5-4	.	.	TGTGCCAGCAGCTTGCAGAGGGTTCAGGAGCAGTACTTC	CASSLQRVQEQYF
TRBJ2-4	16	TRBV10-3	TRBD1	once	TGTGCCATCGCTTCGGACAGGGCGGGAGCCAAAAACATTCAGTACTTC	CAIASDRAGAKNIQYF
TRBJ2-7	18	TRBV7-2	TRBD2	.	TGTGCCAGCAGCTTTCCCGGGACTAGCGGGGGTTTCATCTACGAGCAGTACTTC	CASSFPGTSGGFIYEQYF
TRBJ1-6	17	TRBV11-3	.	.	TGTGCCAGCAGCTTAGGAGAGGTGGCAGGGTATAATTCACCCCTCCACTTT	CASSLGEVAGYNSPLHF